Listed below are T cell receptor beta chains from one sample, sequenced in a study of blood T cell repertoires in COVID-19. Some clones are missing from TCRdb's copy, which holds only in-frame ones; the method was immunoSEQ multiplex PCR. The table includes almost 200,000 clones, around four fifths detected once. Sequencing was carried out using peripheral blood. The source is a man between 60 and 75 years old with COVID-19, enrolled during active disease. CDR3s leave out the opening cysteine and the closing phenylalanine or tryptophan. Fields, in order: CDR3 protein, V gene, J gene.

ASSPSVQGSGNTIY,TRBV18,TRBJ1-3
ASTASGGTKTPF,TRBV6-5,TRBJ2-1
ASSRLRGTEAF,TRBV7-2,TRBJ1-1
ASSWGGLAEETQY,TRBV5-4,TRBJ2-5
ASKGGRGDTQY,TRBV6-5,TRBJ2-3
ASSYSGEGNQPQH,TRBV6-2/TRBV6-3,TRBJ1-5
ASSSGTGNYGYT,TRBV2,TRBJ1-2
AISESGRGPRNEQF,TRBV10-3,TRBJ2-1
ASSWGRTSYGYT,TRBV6-5,TRBJ1-2
ASSYIRDYGYT,TRBV6-5,TRBJ1-2
ASSYSTGRSEKLF,TRBV6-5,TRBJ1-4
ASSYHPGTGNYGYT,TRBV6-5,TRBJ1-2
ASSQEGPGYGYT,TRBV14,TRBJ1-2
ASSSGTGYEQY,TRBV5-1,TRBJ2-7
AWSPSFVTEAF,TRBV30,TRBJ1-1
ASRLGQGGQPQH,TRBV6-6,TRBJ1-5
ASSQIRTGLETQY,TRBV14,TRBJ2-5
ASSSLNQGDTEAF,TRBV11-2,TRBJ1-1
SASSGSYNEQF,TRBV20-1,TRBJ2-1
ASSLDRISSYNSPLH,TRBV5-1,TRBJ1-6
ASSQDPSNTEAF,TRBV4-3,TRBJ1-1
ASSGDRVPEAF,TRBV6-2/TRBV6-3,TRBJ1-1
ASSLQSGRSSYNEQF,TRBV7-9,TRBJ2-1
ASSTGENTGELF,TRBV27,TRBJ2-2
ASSLAASVKTQY,TRBV5-6,TRBJ2-5
ASRTPGTGNQPQH,TRBV5-8,TRBJ1-5
ASSWDTHNSPLH,TRBV7-2,TRBJ1-6